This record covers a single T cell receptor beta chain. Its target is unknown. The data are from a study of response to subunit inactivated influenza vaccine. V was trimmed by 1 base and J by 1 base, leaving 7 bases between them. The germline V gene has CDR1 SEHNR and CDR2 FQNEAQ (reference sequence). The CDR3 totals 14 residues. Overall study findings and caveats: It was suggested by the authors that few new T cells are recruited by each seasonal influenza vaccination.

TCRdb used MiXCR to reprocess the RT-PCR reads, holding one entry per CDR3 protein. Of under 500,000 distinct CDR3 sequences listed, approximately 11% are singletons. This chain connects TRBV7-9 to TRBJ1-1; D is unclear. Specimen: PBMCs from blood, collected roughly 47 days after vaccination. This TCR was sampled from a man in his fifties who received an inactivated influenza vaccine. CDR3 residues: CASSLVEKNTEAFF. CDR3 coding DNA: TGTGCCAGCAGCTTAGTGGAGAAGAACACTGAAGCTTTCTTT.